This record covers a single TCR beta chain. Antigen specificity is unknown. CDR3 size: 16 residues. The V gene end was trimmed by 7 bases and the J gene end by 5 bases; junction bases not matched to a gene: 12. Germline V gene lookup returns CDR1 SGHVS and CDR2 FQNEAQ. Clones were sequenced by immunoSEQ multiplex PCR, and TCRdb holds only the in-frame ones, with some missing. The data show 22,000 or so clones, approximately 87% seen once. This entry comes from a study of monozygotic twins with cystic fibrosis. Whole-study results and caveats: Low clonality (median around 0.0095) suggested a mostly naive repertoire. Monozygotic CF twins shared more identical nucleotide clonotypes than unrelated patients. In this small cohort, shared CDR3 numbers showed no association with age, concordance or disease severity.

Sample: blood. The chain carries TRBV7-8 and TRBJ2-5; TRBD2 aligns across 11 bases. This TCR was sampled from a woman aged 25 to 39 with cystic fibrosis. The CDR3 DNA follows: TGTGCCAGCACCCAAGGGGCTAGCGGGGGGAGGGAGACCCAGTACTTC. Translating gives CASTQGASGGRETQYF.